The 10 T cell receptor beta chains given below trace back to one sample, sequenced in a study of memory CD4+ T cells and cytomegalovirus serostatus. Method: immunoSEQ multiplex PCR; TCRdb's copy keeps in-frame clones and lacks some. The table shows tens of thousands of clones, with 82% occurring only once. The sort gate was single viable CD3+CD4+CD8-CD45RO+ cells for memory CD4+ T cells. Material for sequencing was memory CD4+ T cells from blood. The receptors stem from an adult in good health and CMV-seronegative. Some clones in this sample may be carry-over from other donors' samples.

This chain uses TRBV2 with TRBJ2-2; 9 bases match TRBD2. The CDR3 has 18 residues. Trimming took 1 base from V and 6 from J; bases not matched to a gene: 12. CDR1 SNHLY and CDR2 FYNNEI come from the germline V gene. The CDR3 sequence: CASSEGTSVGSFAGELFF. The CDR3 DNA reads as TGTGCCAGCAGTGAAGGGACTAGCGTCGGTAGTTTTGCCGGGGAGCTGTTTTTT.

This chain joins TRBV6-5 and TRBJ1-1, with D possibly being TRBD1 (5 bases). The germline V and J ends were trimmed by 4 bases and 5 bases, with 17 bases remaining between them. This CDR3 region has 15 residues. CDR1 is MNHEY and CDR2 is SVGAGI in the germline V gene. CDR3 sequence: CASSSLTGLDTEAFF. CDR3 bases: TGTGCCAGCAGTTCCTTAACAGGACTGGATACTGAAGCTTTCTTT.

This chain joins TRBV10-1 and TRBJ1-2; D not certain. V gave up 10 bases and J gave up 5 bases, with 17 bases separating them. The CDR3 consists of 13 residues. The germline V gene encodes CDR1 WNHNN and CDR2 SYGVQD (reference sequence). The CDR3 protein is CATASRPRYGYTF. As DNA, the CDR3 is TGCGCCACCGCATCTAGACCCCGGTATGGCTACACCTTC.

The chain carries TRBV14 and TRBJ1-1; perhaps TRBD1 as D (5 bases). Germline V gene sequence: CDR1 SGHDN, CDR2 FVKESK. Trimming removed 2 bases at V and 2 bases at J, with 12 bases between. This CDR3 contains 15 residues. The CDR3 is CASSQRTGGNTEAFF. DNA of the CDR3: TGTGCCAGCAGCCAAAGGACGGGGGGTAACACTGAAGCTTTCTTT.

This chain joins TRBV12-5 and TRBJ2-2; 7 nucleotides align to TRBD1. Per the germline V gene, CDR1 is LGHNT and CDR2 is FRNRAP. J was trimmed by 1 base and V by 1 base; bases with no gene match: 3. The CDR3 has 16 amino acids. The CDR3 region has the DNA TGTGCTAGTGGTTTGGCCCGGACAGGGAACACCGGGGAGCTGTTTTTT. This codes for CASGLARTGNTGELFF.

The chain recombines TRBV29-1 with TRBJ2-7; D uncertain. The CDR3 extends over 13 amino acids. The V gene lost 0 bases and the J gene lost 1 base, with 7 bases spanning the gap. Per the germline V gene, CDR1 is SQVTM and CDR2 is ANQGSEA. As DNA, the CDR3 is TGCAGCGTTGAAGACGGCCGGTCCTACGAGCAGTACTTC. Translated: CSVEDGRSYEQYF.

V is TRBV27 and J is TRBJ2-7, with TRBD2 as a possible D gene (6 bases). The CDR3 covers 14 residues. The germline CDR1 and CDR2 sequences are MNHEY and SMNVEV (reference sequence). The V end lost 3 bases, the J end lost 6 bases, and 15 bases lay between the germline ends. This CDR3 is CASSFSGLTSEQYF. Written as DNA, the CDR3 is TGTGCCAGCAGTTTTTCTGGACTAACCTCCGAGCAGTACTTC.

This clone appeared once. This sequence joins TRBV28 and TRBJ1-1; the D is unclear. V shed 5 bases and J shed 4 bases, with 11 bases lying between them. This CDR3 has 13 residues. Germline CDR1 is MDHEN and CDR2 is SYDVKM. The CDR3 protein is CASSTSFPTEAFF. The CDR3 DNA is TGTGCCAGCAGTACGTCCTTTCCCACTGAAGCTTTCTTT.

This clone showed up just once. The rearrangement uses TRBV7-9 and TRBJ1-2; D call uncertain. From germline, CDR1 is SEHNR and CDR2 FQNEAQ (reference sequence). V was pared by 1 base and J by 7 bases, with 7 bases between. The CDR3 contains 12 residues. CDR3: CASSLGVVGYTF. The CDR3 DNA reads TGTGCCAGCAGCTTAGGGGTTGTTGGCTACACCTTC.

This chain uses TRBV5-1 with TRBJ1-4, with TRBD1 identical over 9 bases. The CDR3 runs to 16 residues. Germline CDR1 reads SGHRS; CDR2 reads YFSETQ. Unmatched junction bases numbered 12, after V lost 4 bases and J lost 8 bases. The CDR3 DNA reads as TGCGCCAGCAGCCCCCGGGGGGGACAGGGTTACGAAAAACTGTTTTTT. Its translation is CASSPRGGQGYEKLFF.